The 11 T cell receptor beta chains given below trace back to one sample, sequenced in a study of cytomegalovirus exposure and HLA in healthy donors. PCR amplification relied on 60 Vbeta primers (plus 13 Jbeta primers). Assay used: immunoSEQ multiplex PCR; TCRdb lists only in-frame clones, some missing. Of 150,000 to 200,000 clones listed, approximately 88% are singletons. Specimen: PBMCs. The receptors shown here come from a boy younger than 10 in good health and CMV-seronegative.

The V gene is TRBV28, the J gene TRBJ1-2; D is ambiguous. Deletions cut 2 bases from V and 0 bases from J, with 10 bases between. Germline V gives CDR1 MDHEN, CDR2 SYDVKM. This CDR3 has 15 residues. The CDR3 loop is CASSLALAANYGYTF. In DNA form, the CDR3 reads TGTGCCAGCAGTTTAGCGCTCGCGGCTAACTATGGCTACACCTTC.

V usage is TRBV18 and J usage is TRBJ1-1; D is unclear. The V and J ends lost 5 bases and 4 bases respectively, with 20 bases between them. The germline CDR1 and CDR2 sequences are KGHSH and LQKENI. CDR3 size: 16 residues. In DNA form, the CDR3 reads TGTGCCAGCTCAGAGGATGAGAATTCCGGAGGCACTGAAGCTTTCTTT. Protein product: CASSEDENSGGTEAFF.

This clone turned up a few times. This sequence joins TRBV5-1 and TRBJ1-1; 7 bases fit TRBD1. The V segment lost 5 bases and the J segment 5 bases; nucleotides outside the gene matches: 6. The CDR3 runs to 13 residues. Germline CDR1 is SGHRS and CDR2 is YFSETQ. This chain's CDR3 is CASRQGPGTEAFF. In DNA form, the CDR3 reads TGCGCCAGCAGACAGGGGCCCGGGACTGAAGCTTTCTTT.

This CDR3 reads CASSDEAWLNEQFF. CDR3 nucleotides: TGTGCCAGCAGTGACGAGGCCTGGTTGAATGAGCAGTTCTTC. The J gene is TRBJ2-1, the V gene TRBV6-4; no clear D. Per the germline V gene, CDR1 is MRHNA and CDR2 is SNTAGT. With 2 bases removed from V and 7 bases from J, the gap between germline ends came to 12 bases. The CDR3 totals 14 residues.

This sequence joins TRBV29-1 and TRBJ2-3; D possibly corresponds to TRBD2 (6 bases). This CDR3 is built from 16 residues. Trimming took 0 bases from V and 1 from J, leaving 14 bases between them. Per germline, CDR1 SQVTM and CDR2 ANQGSEA. In DNA, the CDR3 is TGCAGCGTTGAAGATTACAGCGGGTGGGGCACAGATACGCAGTATTTT. This codes for CSVEDYSGWGTDTQYF.

This rearrangement joins TRBV2 to TRBJ2-3, with TRBD2 matching 13 bases. V lost 5 bases and J lost 5; bases outside the gene matches: 7. This CDR3 is 16 amino acids long. Germline V gene sequence: CDR1 SNHLY, CDR2 FYNNEI. The CDR3 DNA reads as TGTGCCAGCAGTCGACTAGCGGGGGGCCAACAAGATACGCAGTATTTT. This gives the protein CASSRLAGGQQDTQYF. The whole variable domain, remainder taken from reference TRBV2 and TRBJ2-3, is EPEVTQTPSHQVTQMGQEVILRCVPISNHLYFYWYRQILGQKVEFLVSFYNNEISEKSEIFDDQFSVERPDGSNFTLKIRSTKLEDSAMYFCASSRLAGGQQDTQYFGPGTRLTVL.

With regard to this clone: The same CDR3 also results from other DNA sequences found in this sample. The chain recombines TRBV7-2 with TRBJ2-3, with D perhaps matching TRBD1 (6 bases). V was cut by 1 base and J by 1 base, with 6 bases left in between. The CDR3 spans 14 residues. The germline gives CDR1 SGHTA, CDR2 FQGNSA. The CDR3 DNA follows: TGTGCCAGCAGCTTAGGACAGGGCACAGATACGCAGTATTTT. As protein: CASSLGQGTDTQYF. Full variable domain (rest looked up from reference TRBV7-2 and TRBJ2-3): GAGVSQSPSNKVTEKGKDVELRCDPISGHTALYWYRQSLGQGLEFLIYFQGNSAPDKSGLPSDRFSAERTGGSVSTLTIQRTQQEDSAVYLCASSLGQGTDTQYFGPGTRLTVL.

This chain joins TRBV13 and TRBJ2-1, with 10 bases aligning to TRBD2. From germline, CDR1 is PRHDT and CDR2 FYEKMQ (reference sequence). J lost 1 base, V lost 0 bases, and 6 bases had no gene match. CDR3 length: 18 amino acids. CDR3 coding DNA: TGTGCCAGCAGCTTAGGGCTAGCGGGGGTTAATTCCTACAATGAGCAGTTCTTC. The encoded protein is CASSLGLAGVNSYNEQFF.

This chain uses TRBV4-1 with TRBJ1-3; 8 positions match TRBD1. There are 16 residues in the CDR3. CDR1 is MGHRA, CDR2 YSYEKL, per germline. Trimming cost V 5 bases and J 2 bases; bases outside gene matches: 8. CDR3 nucleotides: TGCGCCAGCAGCTTGGGACAGGCCTCTCCTGGAAACACCATATATTTT. Translated: CASSLGQASPGNTIYF.

The rearrangement links TRBV25-1 to TRBJ1-2; the D is unclear. This CDR3 contains 12 residues. Between the trimmed V and J ends, which lost 2 bases and 4 bases, there was a span of 5 bases. CDR1 MGHDK and CDR2 SYGVNS come from the germline V gene. The CDR3 here is CASSEAVYGYTF. The CDR3 bases are TGTGCCAGCAGTGAAGCGGTCTATGGCTACACCTTC.

This chain links TRBV5-4 with TRBJ2-3; D is perhaps TRBD1 (6 bases). There are 16 residues in the CDR3. The V gene's germline CDR1 is SGHNT and CDR2 YYREEE (reference sequence). Trimming left V 4 bases short and J 2 bases short, with 17 bases between. The DNA for the CDR3 is TGTGCCAGCAGCCACCTACAGGGATGGCCCACAGATACGCAGTATTTT. Amino acids: CASSHLQGWPTDTQYF.